The 7 T cell receptor beta chains presented below share a single source sample, sequenced in a study of cytomegalovirus exposure and HLA in healthy donors. PCR involved 60 Vbeta and 13 Jbeta primers. Method: immunoSEQ multiplex PCR; TCRdb's copy keeps in-frame clones and lacks some. The sample holds 180,000 or so clones, approximately 83% seen once. The sample comprised PBMCs. The receptors stem from a man between 18 and 29 years old in good health and CMV-seropositive.

This chain links TRBV5-1 with TRBJ2-3; 7 nucleotides agree with TRBD2. The V gene's germline CDR1 is SGHRS and CDR2 YFSETQ. The CDR3 extends over 15 amino acids. The ends lost 1 base at V and 5 bases at J; junction bases unmatched: 7. CDR3 bases: TGCGCCAGCAGCTTGAATTCTGGGGGGGAAGATACGCAGTATTTT. It yields the protein CASSLNSGGEDTQYF.

The V call is TRBV4-1, the J call TRBJ2-7; the match to TRBD1 covers 9 bases. CDR1 is MGHRA, CDR2 YSYEKL, per germline. The CDR3 totals 14 residues. Losses at the gene ends were 1 base for V and 5 bases for J; bases not matched to a gene: 3. This CDR3 reads CASSQGQGVNEQYF. As DNA, the CDR3 is TGCGCCAGCAGCCAAGGACAGGGGGTTAACGAGCAGTACTTC.

This clone has more than one count but fewer than ten. The genes are TRBV5-5 and TRBJ1-3; 10 nucleotides match TRBD1. The CDR3 extends over 20 amino acids. Germline V lookup: CDR1 SGHKS, CDR2 YYEKEE (reference sequence). With 1 base clipped from V and 0 bases from J, the junction kept 13 bases outside the gene matches. Written as DNA, the CDR3 is TGTGCCAGCAGCTTGAGGGGGACAGGGGTTTCCTTGGACTCTGGAAACACCATATATTTT. As protein: CASSLRGTGVSLDSGNTIYF.

The chain couples TRBV5-8 to TRBJ1-1, with 7 bases fitting TRBD1. CDR3 length: 15 residues. Germline CDR1 SGHTS, CDR2 YDEGEE. The V segment lost 4 bases and the J segment 1 base; nucleotides outside the gene matches: 7. The DNA of the CDR3 is TGTGCCAGCAGCCGGCGGGACAGTTCGAACACTGAAGCTTTCTTT. Translating it yields CASSRRDSSNTEAFF.

This clone has only one observation. The chain employs TRBV15 and TRBJ1-2, with TRBD1 identical over 7 bases. CDR1 is LNHNV, CDR2 YYDKDF, per germline (reference sequence). J was trimmed by 6 bases and V by 5 bases; bases with no gene match: 12. The CDR3 spans 15 residues. CDR3: CATSGGQPGGDGYTF. The CDR3 DNA reads TGTGCCACCAGCGGCGGACAGCCAGGGGGTGATGGCTACACCTTC.

This clone came up a few times. The chain employs TRBV5-4 and TRBJ2-3, with 10 bases identical to TRBD2. The germline CDR1 and CDR2 sequences are SGHNT and YYREEE (reference sequence). The CDR3 length is 15 residues. With V trimmed by 2 bases and J by 5 bases, 5 bases remained unmatched. For the CDR3, the DNA is TGTGCCAGCAGCTTCAGCGGGGGGGCTGAAGATACGCAGTATTTT. Protein sequence: CASSFSGGAEDTQYF.

DNA for the CDR3: TGTGCCAGCAGTATCCGGGCTTCTAGCGGTGAGCAGTTCTTC. Residues: CASSIRASSGEQFF. The genes are TRBV6-1 and TRBJ2-1; 7 positions agree with TRBD2. The V and J ends lost 5 bases and 9 bases, in that order; junction bases with no gene match: 10. The CDR3 length is 14 residues. CDR1 is MNHNS and CDR2 is SASEGT in the germline V gene.